This T cell receptor (beta chain) derives from a study of OX40 agonist ivuxolimab in advanced cancers. Study-level information: Mean age approximately 61 years, range about 20 to 79; 82.7% male. Under the entry rules, prior anti-PD-1, anti-PD-L1 or anti-CTLA-4 therapy was allowed, and roughly 43% had some.

Overall study findings and caveats: Blood T cells, both CD4+ and CD8+, expanded clonally by week 6 at 0.1 to 3.0 mg/kg.

Sequencing used immunoSEQ multiplex PCR; TCRdb keeps in-frame clones, though not all of them. The table has about 84,000 clones, roughly 84% seen once. This clone was seen just once. Its cognate antigen is unknown. The germline V gene has CDR1 SGHNT and CDR2 YENEEA. V was shortened by 1 base and J by 2 bases, with 6 bases between the two germline ends. CDR3 size: 14 residues. The rearrangement joins TRBV11-3 to TRBJ1-3, with D unclear. This receptor was identified in an adult with an advanced solid tumor such as melanoma, head and neck, liver or kidney cancer. The sample was CD4+ or CD8+ T cells sorted from blood, taken in a trial of the OX40 agonist ivuxolimab. The CDR3 nucleotides read TGTGCCAGCAGCTTAGGAACTGCTGGAAACACCATATATTTT. Encoded protein: CASSLGTAGNTIYF.